This T cell receptor (beta chain) is from a study of response to subunit inactivated influenza vaccine. Study results and limitations: Authors proposed each seasonal influenza vaccination draws in few new T cells.

About this clonotype: The antigen is unknown. This may arise from a read error, as a much more abundant clone is one base away.

Each CDR3 protein is one row after TCRdb ran MiXCR on the RT-PCR reads. The sample includes approximately 480,000 distinct CDR3 sequences, approximately 10% of them seen just once. The receptor was isolated from a man aged 50 or older who received an inactivated influenza vaccine. Material: PBMCs from blood, obtained 45 days after vaccination.

CDR3 residues: CASSPQGLETQYF. The DNA of the CDR3 is TGTGCCAGCAGTCCTCAGGGACTGGAGACCCAGTACTTC. The genes are TRBV12-3 or TRBV12-4 and TRBJ2-5, with a possible D match to TRBD2 (6 bases). The CDR3 is 13 residues long. Trimming cost V 5 bases and J 5 bases, with 12 bases left between them.